One sample yielded the 32 T cell receptor beta chains listed below, sequenced in a study of blood T cell repertoires in COVID-19. The protocol was immunoSEQ multiplex PCR, while the TCRdb copy is restricted to in-frame clones and leaves out a portion. The sample lists some 83,000 clones, roughly 86% occurring once. Specimen: peripheral blood. All receptors come from a man older than 75 with active or convalescent COVID-19.

This clone was detected only a few times. The V gene is TRBV19, the J gene TRBJ1-5; the match to TRBD1 covers 8 bases. The trim removed 7 bases at V and 0 bases at J, leaving 5 bases unmatched. This CDR3 contains 15 residues. CDR1 LNHDA and CDR2 SQIVND come from the germline V gene (reference sequence). The CDR3: CASIGGQVSNQPQHF. As DNA, the CDR3 is TGTGCCAGTATAGGGGGACAGGTTAGCAATCAGCCCCAGCATTTT.

This chain connects TRBV24-1 to TRBJ2-7, with 9 bases that match TRBD1. Germline V lookup: CDR1 KGHDR, CDR2 SFDVKD. With V trimmed by 4 bases and J by 5 bases, 5 bases remained unmatched. The CDR3 runs to 14 residues. This CDR3 reads CATSERTGDHEQYV. CDR3 coding DNA: TGTGCCACCAGTGAGAGGACAGGGGACCACGAGCAGTACGTC.

The chain recombines TRBV30 with TRBJ1-2; the D is unclear. This CDR3 spans 13 amino acids. Germline assignment: CDR1 GTSNPN and CDR2 SVGIG (reference sequence). Trimming cost V 7 bases and J 1 base, with 13 bases left between them. CDR3 residues: CASREGSNYGYTF. CDR3 nucleotides: TGTGCCTCCCGGGAAGGGAGTAACTATGGCTACACCTTC.

The chain recombines TRBV6-5 with TRBJ2-2; maybe TRBD2 (6 bases). V lost 6 bases to trimming and J lost 5 bases, with 16 bases between them. The germline V gene has CDR1 MNHEY and CDR2 SVGAGI. This CDR3 is built from 15 residues. CDR3 in DNA: TGTGCCAGCAGGCCCAGGGCAGGGAGGACCGGGGAGCTGTTTTTT. Residues: CASRPRAGRTGELFF.

The rearrangement uses TRBV7-2 and TRBJ2-3; 12 bases align to TRBD2. The V gene's germline CDR1 is SGHTA and CDR2 FQGNSA. The CDR3 is 16 amino acids. Trimming at V came to 5 bases and at J to 7 bases, leaving 10 bases not matched to a gene. CDR3 protein: CASSARLAGDGNTQYF. The CDR3 region has the DNA TGTGCCAGCAGCGCACGACTAGCGGGAGACGGGAATACGCAGTATTTT.

This clone appeared once. The chain links TRBV18 to TRBJ2-1; TRBD1 is a possible D gene (5 bases). Per the germline V gene, CDR1 is KGHSH and CDR2 is LQKENI. The germline V and J ends were trimmed by 3 bases and 3 bases, with 6 bases remaining between them. The length of the CDR3 is 13 residues. DNA for the CDR3: TGTGCCAGCTCACCCGACAGCTACAATGAGCAGTTCTTC. It translates to CASSPDSYNEQFF.

The CDR3 spells CASKDREGGNTEAFF. CDR3 DNA: TGCGCCAGCAAAGACAGGGAAGGGGGTAACACTGAAGCTTTCTTT. J is TRBJ1-1 and V is TRBV5-1, with TRBD1 identical over 7 bases. The CDR3 totals 15 residues. Looked up from germline, CDR1 is SGHRS and CDR2 is YFSETQ. The V gene end was trimmed by 6 bases and the J gene end by 2 bases; junction bases not matched to a gene: 10.

The gene calls are TRBV30 and TRBJ1-4; TRBD1 might be the D (5 bases). Per germline, CDR1 GTSNPN and CDR2 SVGIG (reference sequence). There are 13 residues in the CDR3. The V end was cut by 0 bases, the J end by 7 bases, with 9 bases between. CDR3 bases: TGTGCCTGGAGTGTTGGAACAGGTGAAAAACTGTTTTTT. The encoded protein is CAWSVGTGEKLFF. The full variable domain, completed using reference TRBV30 and TRBJ1-4, is SQTIHQWPATLVQPVGSPLSLECTVEGTSNPNLYWYRQAAGRGLQLLFYSVGIGQISSEVPQNLSASRPQDRQFILSSKKLLLSDSGFYLCAWSVGTGEKLFFGSGTQLSVL.

J is TRBJ1-1 and V is TRBV15, with TRBD1 matching over 7 bases. The CDR3 runs 17 residues. Per germline, CDR1 LNHNV and CDR2 YYDKDF (reference sequence). J was trimmed by 3 bases and V by 9 bases; bases with no gene match: 19. The CDR3 DNA is TGTGCCACAAAGCCGGGACAGCAAACCCAGTGGGACACTGAAGCTTTCTTT. Encoded protein: CATKPGQQTQWDTEAFF.

The rearrangement links TRBV7-9 to TRBJ1-2; 10 positions agree with TRBD1. This CDR3 is 15 amino acids long. The V gene's germline CDR1 is SEHNR and CDR2 FQNEAQ (reference sequence). V gave up 1 base and J gave up 8 bases; unmatched junction bases: 7. The DNA for the CDR3 is TGTGCCAGCAGCTTAGTACTGACAGGGGGCTACGGCTACACCTTC. Translated: CASSLVLTGGYGYTF.

This chain links TRBV5-1 with TRBJ1-6, with TRBD1 matching over 7 bases. Germline V gene data show CDR1 as SGHRS and CDR2 as YFSETQ. The CDR3 totals 16 residues. V was pared by 1 base and J by 4 bases, with 5 bases of the junction left unmatched. CDR3 region: CASSLSRDRYNSPLHF. CDR3 bases: TGCGCCAGCAGCTTGAGCCGGGACAGATATAATTCACCCCTCCACTTT.

The rearrangement uses TRBV4-1 and TRBJ1-4; TRBD1 matches 7 bases. Trimming at V came to 8 bases and at J to 4 bases, leaving 10 bases not matched to a gene. The CDR3 has 15 residues. The germline gives CDR1 MGHRA, CDR2 YSYEKL. CDR3 residues: CASQKKTGNNEKLFF. For the CDR3, the DNA is TGCGCCAGCCAAAAGAAGACAGGGAATAATGAAAAACTGTTTTTT.

This clone was counted a single time. The chain couples TRBV19 to TRBJ1-2; D remains unclear. Germline V gene data show CDR1 as LNHDA and CDR2 as SQIVND (reference sequence). V was cut by 4 bases and J by 2 bases, with 11 bases left in between. The CDR3 has 14 amino acids. CDR3 in DNA: TGTGCCAGTAGTACCCCAGGACTCAACTATGGCTACACCTTC. It is translated as CASSTPGLNYGYTF.

The V call is TRBV28, the J call TRBJ1-1, with D possibly TRBD1 on 5 matching bases. CDR3 length equals 12 residues. Trimming left V 2 bases short and J 4 bases short, with 5 bases between. CDR1 and CDR2 (germline): MDHEN, SYDVKM. Here the CDR3 reads CASSLQGTEAFF. The DNA of the CDR3 is TGTGCCAGCAGTTTACAGGGCACTGAAGCTTTCTTT.

The V gene is TRBV6-6, the J gene TRBJ2-3; 9 bases are shared with TRBD1. The germline gives CDR1 MNHNY, CDR2 SVGAGI (reference sequence). CDR3 length equals 15 residues. J was trimmed by 3 bases and V by 2 bases; bases with no gene match: 3. The chain's CDR3 is CASSYVQGATDTQYF. CDR3 sequence (DNA): TGTGCCAGCAGTTACGTACAGGGGGCAACAGATACGCAGTATTTT.

The V and J genes are TRBV5-6 and TRBJ1-3; D gene uncertain. Germline-derived CDR1 and CDR2 are SGHDT and YYEEEE. The CDR3 has 16 residues. Trimming took off 0 bases at V and 0 bases at J, with 10 bases between the two ends. The CDR3 DNA sequence: TGTGCCAGCAGCTTGGGTGAGGGAATCTCTGGAAACACCATATATTTT. This translates into CASSLGEGISGNTIYF.

This chain joins TRBV5-4 and TRBJ1-1; 7 bases fit TRBD1. This CDR3 region has 13 residues. V lost 0 bases, J lost 7 bases, and 3 bases stayed unmatched. Germline V CDR1 and CDR2: SGHNT, YYREEE (reference sequence). The CDR3 loop reads CASSLVGTDEAFF. The CDR3 nucleotides read TGTGCCAGCAGCTTGGTTGGGACAGATGAAGCTTTCTTT.

This CDR3 reads CASSLSTGIWTEAFF. The DNA for the CDR3 is TGTGCCAGCAGCTTATCGACAGGGATCTGGACTGAAGCTTTCTTT. J is TRBJ1-1 and V is TRBV11-3, with 7 bases identical to TRBD1. CDR1 and CDR2 (germline): SGHNT, YENEEA. J was trimmed by 5 bases and V by 2 bases; bases with no gene match: 8. This CDR3 has 15 amino acids.

The J gene is TRBJ2-2, the V gene TRBV15; 10 nucleotides align to TRBD1. V lost 5 bases and J lost 6; bases outside the gene matches: 6. Germline assignment: CDR1 LNHNV and CDR2 YYDKDF (reference sequence). There are 15 residues in the CDR3. CDR3 loop: CATSLGDRGPGELFF. The CDR3 DNA is TGTGCCACCAGCTTAGGGGACAGGGGTCCCGGGGAGCTGTTTTTT.

This clone came up a few times. CDR3 bases: TGTGCCAGCAGTTTTCACGACAGGAACTATGGCTACACCTTC. Translation gives CASSFHDRNYGYTF. The rearrangement joins TRBV28 to TRBJ1-2; a weak D match, TRBD1 (6 bases). Germline CDR1 is MDHEN and CDR2 is SYDVKM. Trimming pared 3 bases from V and 2 bases from J, leaving 10 bases between. The CDR3 is made up of 14 amino acids.

This chain joins TRBV9 and TRBJ1-4; TRBD1 is a possible D gene (5 bases). V lost 0 bases to trimming and J lost 4 bases, with 10 bases between them. Germline V gene sequence: CDR1 SGDLS, CDR2 YYNGEE. The CDR3 sequence is 15 residues long. Written as DNA, the CDR3 is TGTGCCAGCAGCGTAGAGGGGAACCTTAATGAAAAACTGTTTTTT. Translation: CASSVEGNLNEKLFF.

The chain combines TRBV28 with TRBJ2-1; 8 bases map to TRBD1. The V gene's germline CDR1 is MDHEN and CDR2 SYDVKM. V lost 11 bases and J lost 9; bases outside the gene matches: 15. The CDR3 is 14 residues long. The CDR3 nucleotides are TGTGCCGGAGGAGCAGGGGGCTCGTTTCGTGAGCAGTTCTTC. Its translation is CAGGAGGSFREQFF.

The chain recombines TRBV9 with TRBJ1-6, with 10 bases that match TRBD1. CDR1 is SGDLS and CDR2 is YYNGEE in the germline V gene. Germline trimming cut 0 bases from V and 10 bases from J; bases unmatched to any gene: 1. The CDR3 has 14 residues. CDR3: CASSVGDRGSPLHF. The CDR3 nucleotides are TGTGCCAGCAGCGTAGGGGACAGGGGCTCACCCCTCCACTTT. Variable domain in full (rest from reference TRBV9 and TRBJ1-6): DSGVTQTPKHLITATGQRVTLRCSPRSGDLSVYWYQQSLDQGLQFLIQYYNGEERAKGNILERFSAQQFPDLHSELNLSSLELGDSALYFCASSVGDRGSPLHFGNGTRLTVT.

The gene calls are TRBV7-3 and TRBJ2-5; 7 positions agree with TRBD1. Trimming at V came to 5 bases and at J to 1 base, leaving 4 bases not matched to a gene. This CDR3 contains 14 residues. In germline, CDR1 is SGHTA, CDR2 FQGTGA. This chain's CDR3 is CASSRGTAQETQYF. The CDR3 DNA reads as TGTGCCAGCAGCAGGGGGACAGCCCAAGAGACCCAGTACTTC.

The genes are TRBV7-8 and TRBJ1-2; unclear D gene. The germline V and J ends were trimmed by 1 base and 8 bases, with 14 bases remaining between them. CDR1 and CDR2 from the germline V gene are SGHVS and FQNEAQ. The CDR3 consists of 14 residues. The CDR3 spells CASSLESQLAGYTF. CDR3 in DNA: TGTGCCAGCAGCTTAGAATCCCAATTGGCCGGCTACACCTTC.

The chain uses TRBV28 and TRBJ2-5, with D uncertain. V gave up 1 base and J gave up 2 bases, with 11 bases separating them. The germline V gene encodes CDR1 MDHEN and CDR2 SYDVKM. The CDR3 consists of 15 residues. The CDR3 here is CASSLSPKAQETQYF. CDR3 nucleotide sequence: TGTGCCAGCAGTTTATCCCCGAAAGCGCAAGAGACCCAGTACTTC.

The chain is built from TRBV7-8 and TRBJ1-1, with TRBD1 identical over 10 bases. V lost 5 bases to trimming and J lost 3 bases; unmatched junction nucleotides: 9. CDR1 SGHVS and CDR2 FQNEAQ come from the germline V gene. The CDR3 contains 16 residues. The CDR3 coding sequence is TGTGCCAGCAGCCGAGGGACAGGGGCGCAGGACACTGAAGCTTTCTTT. Translating gives CASSRGTGAQDTEAFF.

The V gene is TRBV11-2, the J gene TRBJ2-1, with 7 bases that match TRBD1. V dropped 3 bases and J dropped 0; count of bases not matched to a gene: 5. From germline, CDR1 is SGHAT and CDR2 FQNNGV. The CDR3 has 16 amino acids. Here the CDR3 reads CASSLDQGDSYNEQFF. Here the CDR3 DNA reads TGTGCCAGCAGCTTGGATCAGGGGGACTCCTACAATGAGCAGTTCTTC. Using reference TRBV11-2 and TRBJ2-1 for the parts outside the CDR3, the full variable domain is EAGVAQSPRYKIIEKRQSVAFWCNPISGHATLYWYQQILGQGPKLLIQFQNNGVVDDSQLPKDRFSAERLKGVDSTLKIQPAKLEDSAVYLCASSLDQGDSYNEQFFGPGTRLTVL.

The J gene is TRBJ1-6, the V gene TRBV7-2; 8 nucleotides match TRBD1. The V gene end was trimmed by 6 bases and the J gene end by 9 bases; junction bases not matched to a gene: 7. Germline CDR1 SGHTA, CDR2 FQGNSA. CDR3 length equals 14 residues. The CDR3 is CASRYDRGSSPLHF. The CDR3 DNA reads as TGTGCCAGCAGATATGACAGGGGTTCTTCACCCCTCCACTTT.

In DNA form, the CDR3 reads TGCGCCAGCAGCCGAACCGGGACACAAGCAGGAAACACCATATATTTT. It yields the protein CASSRTGTQAGNTIYF. The chain joins TRBV5-1 to TRBJ1-3; weak D call: TRBD1 (6 bases). Germline-derived CDR1 and CDR2 are SGHRS and YFSETQ. CDR3 length: 16 amino acids. V shed 4 bases and J shed 4 bases, with 18 bases lying between them.

This clone has only one observation. The J gene is TRBJ2-2, the V gene TRBV30, with 8 nucleotides matching TRBD2. This CDR3 spans 15 amino acids. From germline, CDR1 is GTSNPN and CDR2 SVGIG (reference sequence). Trimming took 0 bases from V and 7 from J; bases not matched to a gene: 7. DNA for the CDR3: TGTGCCTGGAGTGTAGGACTAGCAGTACACGGGGAGCTGTTTTTT. Protein product: CAWSVGLAVHGELFF.

This chain uses TRBV5-8 with TRBJ2-5; perhaps TRBD1 as D (5 bases). The germline V and J ends were trimmed by 0 bases and 5 bases, with 11 bases remaining between them. Germline CDR1 SGHTS, CDR2 YDEGEE. The CDR3 totals 14 residues. This CDR3 reads CASSLGGRVETQYF. The CDR3 DNA reads TGTGCCAGCAGCTTGGGGGGCAGGGTGGAGACCCAGTACTTC.